This T cell receptor beta chain was documented in a study of blood T cell repertoires in COVID-19 (dated by TCRdb to about 2020). As for the study more broadly: Samples covering the acute and convalescent phases of COVID-19 were provided by collaborators in the United States, Italy and Spain. The repertoires were made available in a free public database intended to serve as a resource for research on the immune response to SARS-CoV-2. Samples came from the ongoing ImmuneRACE study (first 160 participants) plus 1,254 subjects from 6 global collaborators. Subjects who had been exposed to COVID-19, were actively infected with it, or had recovered from it provided the deeply sampled blood TCRbeta repertoires that made up the dataset. Sample metadata almost always included a de-identified subject ID, COVID-19 status, age in years and sex. The material from the prospective study consisted of cDNA or gDNA derived from T cells, B-cell-depleted T cells, or PBMCs. Where available, HLA class I and class II types were obtained from metadata supplied by the sample provider rather than from assay-based typing. The paper's findings and limits, for the study overall: The amount of clinical and demographic metadata varied by source and participant and was provided uncurated.

TCRbeta CDR3 regions were amplified from genomic DNA by means of the immunoSEQ Assay, a bias-controlled multiplex PCR. The paper's data handling went like this. Nucleated cell counts per sample were estimated from amplification of reference gene primers within the assay. Sequence reads were collapsed and filtered to measure the absolute abundance of every unique TCRbeta CDR3 rearrangement. For each sample, productive Simpson clonality was calculated by taking the square root of Simpson's diversity index across productive rearrangements. TCRdb retrieved this table from immuneACCESS and kept in-frame rearrangements only. Not all clones are present; in checked studies, unresolved V genes account for under half, and no reason is known for the remainder. V and J calls and clone size are those listed in that table; D and trimming were worked out from the DNA. This sample has some 290,000 clones in its table, and about 85% of those were observed once. Jointly, the top ten make up roughly 4% of the sample.

This clone is a singleton in its sample. The clone's antigen remains unknown. The sample holds no much larger clone one base away, and base qualities are not on file. The junction shows trimming of 0 bases on V and 7 bases on J, and the gene matches do not reach 3 bases of it. The CDR3 holds 14 amino acids from the cysteine to the phenylalanine. The DNA shown is the 42-base CDR3, in frame from base 1. CDR1 is given as MNHEY and CDR2 as SVGAGI, both from the germline V gene. Each collaborating institution followed its own protocols to collect whole blood in K2EDTA tubes. For TCRbeta analysis, collaborators shipped samples in one of three forms: frozen whole blood, isolated PBMCs, or DNA extracted from either of those sample types.

Sequencing input: peripheral blood. Here the chain combines TRBV6-5 and TRBJ2-4; TRBD1 fits 7 bases in the junction. This TCR was recovered from a man aged 18 to 30 with active or convalescent COVID-19. The sequenced DNA is TGTGCCAGCAGTTACTCGACCAGGGGGAACATTCAGTACTTC. Its protein reads: CASSYSTRGNIQYF.